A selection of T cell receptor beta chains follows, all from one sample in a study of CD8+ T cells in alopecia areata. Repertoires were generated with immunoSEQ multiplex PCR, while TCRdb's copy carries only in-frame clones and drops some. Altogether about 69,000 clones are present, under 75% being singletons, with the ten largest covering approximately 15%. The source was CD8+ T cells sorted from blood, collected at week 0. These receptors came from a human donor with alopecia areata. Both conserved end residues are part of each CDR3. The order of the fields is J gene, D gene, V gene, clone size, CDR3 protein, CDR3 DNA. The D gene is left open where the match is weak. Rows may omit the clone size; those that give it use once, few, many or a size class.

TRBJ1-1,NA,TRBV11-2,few,CASSLSDTEAFF,TGTGCCAGCAGCTTAAGCGACACTGAAGCTTTCTTT
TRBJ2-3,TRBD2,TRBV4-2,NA,CASSQDPRLAGDTDTQYF,TGTGCCAGCAGCCAGGACCCGAGACTAGCGGGGGACACAGATACGCAGTATTTT
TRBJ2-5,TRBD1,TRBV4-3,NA,CASSQEYSRGFQETQYF,TGCGCCAGCAGCCAAGAATATTCCAGGGGGTTCCAAGAGACCCAGTACTTC
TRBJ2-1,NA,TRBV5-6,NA,CASTPGLERYNEQFF,TGTGCCAGCACCCCGGGACTCGAAAGATACAATGAGCAGTTCTTC
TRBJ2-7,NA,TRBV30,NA,CAWSVPSYEQYF,TGTGCCTGGAGTGTACCGAGCTACGAGCAGTACTTC
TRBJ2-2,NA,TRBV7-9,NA,CASSLVPVYTGELFF,TGTGCCAGCAGCTTAGTTCCAGTATACACCGGGGAGCTGTTTTTT
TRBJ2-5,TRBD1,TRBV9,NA,CASSVGGQGTETQYF,TGTGCCAGCAGCGTAGGAGGACAGGGTACGGAGACCCAGTACTTC
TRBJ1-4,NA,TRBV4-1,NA,CASSQEGLNEKLFF,TGCGCCAGCAGCCAAGAGGGGTTAAATGAAAAACTGTTTTTT
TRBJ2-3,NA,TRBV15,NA,CATSRDQGILTDTQYF,TGTGCCACCAGCAGAGATCAGGGGATACTCACAGATACGCAGTATTTT
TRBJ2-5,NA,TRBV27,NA,CASSLPGQETQYF,TGTGCCAGCAGTTTACCCGGACAAGAGACCCAGTACTTC
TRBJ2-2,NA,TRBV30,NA,CACGDNTGELFF,TGTGCCTGTGGAGATAACACCGGGGAGCTGTTTTTT
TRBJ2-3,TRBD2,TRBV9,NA,CASSSRLAESTDTQYF,TGTGCCAGCAGCTCTCGACTAGCGGAGAGCACAGATACGCAGTATTTT
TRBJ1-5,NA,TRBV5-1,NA,CASSLESGGGNSNQPQHF,TGCGCCAGCAGCCTGGAATCCGGAGGAGGTAATAGCAATCAGCCCCAGCATTTT
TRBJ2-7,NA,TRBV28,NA,CASTPGVSFNEQYF,TGTGCCAGCACCCCCGGAGTCTCCTTCAACGAGCAGTACTTC
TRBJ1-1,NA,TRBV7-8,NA,CASSLAVPQGDTEAFF,TGTGCCAGCAGCTTAGCAGTCCCGCAGGGAGACACTGAAGCTTTCTTT
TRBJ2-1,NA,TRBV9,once,CASSVERFSGGEQFF,TGTGCCAGCAGCGTAGAGAGGTTCAGCGGTGGTGAGCAGTTCTTC
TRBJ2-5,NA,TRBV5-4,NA,CATTTTQYF,TGTGCCACCACAACGACCCAGTACTTC
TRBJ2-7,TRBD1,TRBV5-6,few,CASSLGQGTSYEQYF,TGTGCCAGCAGCTTGGGACAGGGGACCTCCTACGAGCAGTACTTC
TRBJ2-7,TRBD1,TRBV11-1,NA,CASSPTGEEQYF,TGTGCCAGCAGTCCGACAGGGGAGGAGCAGTACTTC
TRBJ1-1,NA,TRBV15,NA,CATSGGNTEAFF,TGTGCCACCAGTGGCGGGAACACTGAAGCTTTCTTT
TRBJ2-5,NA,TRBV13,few,CASSPRGRAEETQYF,TGTGCCAGCAGTCCCCGTGGCCGGGCCGAAGAGACCCAGTACTTC
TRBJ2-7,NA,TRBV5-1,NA,CASSLVGGTSTYEQYF,TGCGCCAGCAGCTTGGTTGGCGGAACTAGCACCTACGAGCAGTACTTC
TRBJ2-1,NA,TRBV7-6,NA,CASSFGHEQFF,TGTGCCAGCAGCTTCGGCCATGAGCAGTTCTTC
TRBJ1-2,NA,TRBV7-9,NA,CASSLATTANYGYTF,TGTGCCAGCAGCTTAGCGACGACAGCAAACTATGGCTACACCTTC
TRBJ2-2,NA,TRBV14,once,CASSHPSAPGELFF,TGTGCCAGCAGCCATCCCTCTGCCCCCGGGGAGCTGTTTTTT
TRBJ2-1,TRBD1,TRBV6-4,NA,CASSDSAWTGGYNEQFF,TGTGCCAGCAGTGACTCTGCCTGGACAGGGGGTTACAATGAGCAGTTCTTC
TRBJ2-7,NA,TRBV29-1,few,CSVEVAGQNYEQYF,TGCAGCGTTGAAGTTGCGGGACAGAATTACGAGCAGTACTTC
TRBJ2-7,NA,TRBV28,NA,CATSEDSYEQYF,TGTGCCACTTCCGAGGATTCCTACGAGCAGTACTTC
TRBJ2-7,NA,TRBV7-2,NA,CASSLKGAGYEQYF,TGTGCCAGCAGCTTGAAGGGGGCGGGATACGAGCAGTACTTC
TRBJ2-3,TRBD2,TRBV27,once,CASRVGPAGWADTQYF,TGTGCCAGCAGAGTTGGTCCAGCGGGATGGGCAGATACGCAGTATTTT
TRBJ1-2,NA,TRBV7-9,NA,CASSSGVLYGYTF,TGTGCCAGCAGCTCCGGGGTTCTCTATGGCTACACCTTC
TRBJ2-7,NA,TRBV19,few,CASSAAAQTYEQYF,TGTGCCAGTAGTGCAGCAGCCCAGACCTACGAGCAGTACTTC
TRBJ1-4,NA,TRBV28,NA,CASSLLDGDEKLFF,TGTGCCAGCAGTTTATTGGACGGAGATGAAAAACTGTTTTTT
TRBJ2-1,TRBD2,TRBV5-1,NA,CASSLVAGGPYNEQFF,TGCGCCAGCAGCTTGGTTGCGGGGGGGCCCTACAATGAGCAGTTCTTC
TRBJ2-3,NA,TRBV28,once,CASSSAGFSTDTQYF,TGTGCCAGCAGCTCTGCGGGGTTTAGCACAGATACGCAGTATTTT
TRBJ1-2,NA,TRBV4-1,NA,CASSQEGQDFYTF,TGCGCCAGCAGCCAAGAAGGGCAGGACTTCTACACCTTC
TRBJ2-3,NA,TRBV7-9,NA,CASSPDILAPDTQYF,TGTGCCAGCAGCCCCGATATCCTAGCCCCAGATACGCAGTATTTT
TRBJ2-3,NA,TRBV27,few,CASSLYPTDTQYF,TGTGCCAGCAGTTTATACCCCACAGATACGCAGTATTTT
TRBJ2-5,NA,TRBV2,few,CASSASGGDSETQYF,TGTGCCAGCAGTGCCTCGGGTGGGGATTCGGAGACCCAGTACTTC
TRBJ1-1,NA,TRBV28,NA,CASSLKVNTEAFF,TGTGCCAGCAGCCTTAAAGTGAACACTGAAGCTTTCTTT
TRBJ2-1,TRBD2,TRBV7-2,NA,CASSLLPSGASYNEQFF,TGTGCCAGCAGCTTACTCCCTAGCGGGGCATCCTACAATGAGCAGTTCTTC
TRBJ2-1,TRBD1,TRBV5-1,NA,CASSFRGRGPNPYNEQFF,TGCGCCAGCAGCTTTCGAGGCAGGGGGCCCAATCCCTACAATGAGCAGTTCTTC
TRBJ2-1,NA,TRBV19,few,CASSSQELFF,TGTGCCAGTAGTAGCCAGGAATTGTTCTTC
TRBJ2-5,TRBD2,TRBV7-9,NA,CASSLVGLAVLGQETQYF,TGTGCCAGCAGCTTAGTGGGACTAGCGGTCTTAGGCCAAGAGACCCAGTACTTC
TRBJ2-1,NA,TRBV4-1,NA,CASSQEGLLYNEQFF,TGCGCCAGCAGCCAAGAGGGACTCCTCTACAATGAGCAGTTCTTC
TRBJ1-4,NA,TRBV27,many,CASSSWTANEKLFF,TGTGCCAGCAGTTCTTGGACGGCAAATGAAAAACTGTTTTTT
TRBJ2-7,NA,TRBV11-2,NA,CASSSQDPYEQYF,TGTGCCAGCAGCTCACAAGATCCCTACGAGCAGTACTTC
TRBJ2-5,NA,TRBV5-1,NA,CASSLRPGPQETQYF,TGCGCCAGCAGCTTGAGGCCAGGGCCACAAGAGACCCAGTACTTC